This record looks at one T cell receptor (beta chain) sequence and its context. Its target antigen remains unknown. Base quality data are lacking; no much larger clone is found one base away. The CDR3 regions of human TCRbeta chains were subjected to immunosequencing. As for the authors' bioinformatics: Repertoire TCRs were checked for matches against a reference library of SARS-CoV-2-specific TCRs that had been generated using the MIRA antigen-specificity platform. Breadth was defined as the fraction of unique TCRs that were SARS-CoV-2-associated. Depth was defined as the fraction of total T cells that were SARS-CoV-2-associated. Using the MIRA data, each spike-specific TCR was assigned both to the spike region to which the TCR was reactive and to a CD4 or CD8 class. Log10-transformed breadth and depth values were compared by one-way ANOVA with Sidak's multiple comparisons tests. TCRdb obtained this table from immuneACCESS and retained in-frame rearrangements with V and J assigned. These tables miss some clones; where compared with another copy, unresolved V genes account for less than half of the shortfall, and the remainder is unexplained. V, J and clone size reflect that table, while D and trimming were determined from the DNA. In this sample the table shows some 180,000 clones, about 90% of which occur a single time. The ten largest clones capture about 2.1% of the sample.

The data were obtained in a study of T cell responses to AZD1222 COVID-19 vaccine (dated by TCRdb to the early 2020s). For context, the study as a whole: TCR sequencing was performed for approximately 240 trial participants, of whom around 200 were given two doses of AZD1222 and some 26 were given two doses of MenACWY control vaccine. Trial participants were enrolled into age subgroups of 18-55, 56-69 and 70-plus years, which contained approximately 150, 28 and 58 TCR-sequenced participants, respectively.

According to the study, the label for this sample's time point signals: about 28 days (+/-7) after the second vaccine dose. AZD1222 recipients given second doses at about 4 weeks or at about 12 weeks were pooled, since spike-specific TCR depth and breadth were not found to differ between the two schedules. Vaccinee samples were obtained from the UK trials COV001 and COV002, which included a single-blind randomized controlled phase 2/3 trial of AZD1222 (ChAdOx1 nCoV-19) in healthy adults. For TCRbeta chain sequencing, PBMC samples from trial participants were taken at day 0 and at day 28 after the second dose. On the study overall, not on this receptor specifically: A significant rise in spike-specific TCR breadth and depth was observed after two AZD1222 doses relative to day 0 and relative to MenACWY recipients. Because no day 14 peak-response samples were available, the repertoires could be characterized only after the peak T cell response. In the small 56-69-year group, the increase in depth fell short of significance, most likely because of low power. The whole spike protein was spanned by vaccine-associated CD4 TCRs, and dominant responses were seen in regions 160-218 and 743-854. Conclusions about previously exposed vaccinees were limited because only 6 or 7 AZD1222 recipients were SARS-CoV-2 seropositive at baseline. Reportedly, close to half of the unique spike-specific TCRs recognized epitopes lying outside the regions that are mutated in the B.1.351 and B.1.1.7 variants. Most participants were white British and females outnumbered males, and the authors suggested that clonal diversity may have been underestimated.

The CDR1 and CDR2 encoded by the germline V gene are KGHSH and LQKENI. Spanning cysteine to phenylalanine, the CDR3 consists of 11 amino acids. Only the CDR3 DNA is retained, 33 bases long and in frame from the first base. Deletion took 6 bases off V and 11 bases off J, with a span of 13 bases between the germline ends. Sequenced here: peripheral blood, sampled 28 days after the second AZD1222 dose. The chain is assembled from TRBV18 and TRBJ1-2, with TRBD1 perhaps the D gene, on 6 matching bases. The receptor was isolated from an adult who received the AZD1222 COVID-19 vaccine. DNA sequence: TGTGCCAGCTCCGGACAGTTCGGGTACACCTTC. Translated, it gives CASSGQFGYTF.